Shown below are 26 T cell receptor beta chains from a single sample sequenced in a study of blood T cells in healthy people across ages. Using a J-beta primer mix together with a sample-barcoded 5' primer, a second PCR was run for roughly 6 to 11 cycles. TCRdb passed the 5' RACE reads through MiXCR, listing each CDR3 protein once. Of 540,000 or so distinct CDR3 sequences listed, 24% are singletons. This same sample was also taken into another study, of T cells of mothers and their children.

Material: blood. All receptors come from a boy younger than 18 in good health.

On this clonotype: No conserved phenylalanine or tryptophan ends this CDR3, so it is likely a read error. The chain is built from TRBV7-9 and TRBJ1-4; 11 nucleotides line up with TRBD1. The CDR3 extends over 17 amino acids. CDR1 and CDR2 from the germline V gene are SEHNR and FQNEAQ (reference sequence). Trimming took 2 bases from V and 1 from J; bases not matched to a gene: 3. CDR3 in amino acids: CASSLWTGGRTNEKLFI. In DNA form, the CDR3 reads TGTGCCAGCAGCTTATGGACAGGGGGCAGAACTAATGAAAAACTGTTTATT.

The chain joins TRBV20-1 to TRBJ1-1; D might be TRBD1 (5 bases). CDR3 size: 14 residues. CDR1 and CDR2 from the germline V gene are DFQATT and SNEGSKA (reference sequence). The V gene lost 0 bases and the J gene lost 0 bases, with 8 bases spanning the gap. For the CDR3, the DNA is TGCAGTGCTAGAGATCAGGGATTGAACACTGAAGCTTTCTTT. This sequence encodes CSARDQGLNTEAFF.

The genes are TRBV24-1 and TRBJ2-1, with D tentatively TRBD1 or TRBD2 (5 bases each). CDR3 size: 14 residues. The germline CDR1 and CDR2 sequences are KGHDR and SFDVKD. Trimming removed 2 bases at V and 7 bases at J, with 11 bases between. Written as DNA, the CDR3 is TGTGCCACCAGTGATTCCGGGACCGTAAATGAGCAGTTCTTC. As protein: CATSDSGTVNEQFF.

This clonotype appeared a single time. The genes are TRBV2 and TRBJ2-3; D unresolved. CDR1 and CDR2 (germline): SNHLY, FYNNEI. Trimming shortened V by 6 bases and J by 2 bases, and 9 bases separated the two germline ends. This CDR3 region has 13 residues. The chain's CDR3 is CASSLSFTDTQYF. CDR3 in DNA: TGTGCCAGCAGCCTTAGTTTCACAGATACGCAGTATTTT.

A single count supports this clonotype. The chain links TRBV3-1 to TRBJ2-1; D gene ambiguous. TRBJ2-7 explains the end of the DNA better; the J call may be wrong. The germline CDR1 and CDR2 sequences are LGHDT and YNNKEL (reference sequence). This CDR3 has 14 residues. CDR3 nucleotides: TGTGCCAGCAGCCTCATTTTTGGCTCAAGCGAGCAGTACTTC. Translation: CASSLIFGSSEQYF.

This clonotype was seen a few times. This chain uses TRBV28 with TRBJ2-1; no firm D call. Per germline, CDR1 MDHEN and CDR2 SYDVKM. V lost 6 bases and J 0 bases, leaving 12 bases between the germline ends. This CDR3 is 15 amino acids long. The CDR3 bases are TGTGCCAGCAGGCCATACAGAAGCTCCTACAATGAGCAGTTCTTC. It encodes CASRPYRSSYNEQFF.

CDR3 sequence reads: CASSLSTQTAKYEQYF. The CDR3 DNA sequence: TGCGCCAGCAGCTTATCCACCCAGACAGCCAAATACGAGCAGTACTTC. The rearrangement uses TRBV5-1 and TRBJ2-5; the D gene is possibly TRBD1 (5 bases). The J call may be mistaken, given a closer DNA end match to TRBJ2-7. The CDR3 contains 16 residues. CDR1 is SGHRS and CDR2 is YFSETQ in the germline V gene.

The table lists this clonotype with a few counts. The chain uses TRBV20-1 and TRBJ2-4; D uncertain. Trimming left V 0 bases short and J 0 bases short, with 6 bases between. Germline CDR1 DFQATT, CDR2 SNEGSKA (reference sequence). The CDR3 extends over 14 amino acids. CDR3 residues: CSARDLLAKNIQYF. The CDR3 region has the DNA TGCAGTGCTAGAGATCTGCTAGCCAAAAACATTCAGTACTTC.

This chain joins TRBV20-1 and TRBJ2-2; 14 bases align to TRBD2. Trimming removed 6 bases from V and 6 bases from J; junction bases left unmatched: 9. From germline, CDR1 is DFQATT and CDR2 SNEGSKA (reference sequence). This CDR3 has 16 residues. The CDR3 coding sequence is TGCAGTGCAGACGGGACTAGCGGGAGTTGGTCCGGGGAGCTGTTTTTT. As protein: CSADGTSGSWSGELFF.

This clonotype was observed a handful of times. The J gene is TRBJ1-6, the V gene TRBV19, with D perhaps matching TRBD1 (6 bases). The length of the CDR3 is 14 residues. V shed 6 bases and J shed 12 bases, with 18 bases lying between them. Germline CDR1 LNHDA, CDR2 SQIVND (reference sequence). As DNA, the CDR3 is TGTGCCAGTAGCGAACAGGGAGGAGGGAGACCCCTCCACTTT. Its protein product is CASSEQGGGRPLHF.

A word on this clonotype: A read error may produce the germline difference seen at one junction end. The CDR3 loop is CASSLVADEKPFF. The CDR3 DNA sequence: TGTGCCAGCAGCTTAGTCGCCGATGAAAAACCGTTTTTT. This chain uses TRBV7-2 with TRBJ1-4; no reliable D call. The CDR3 is 13 residues long. Germline values: CDR1 SGHTA, CDR2 FQGNSA.

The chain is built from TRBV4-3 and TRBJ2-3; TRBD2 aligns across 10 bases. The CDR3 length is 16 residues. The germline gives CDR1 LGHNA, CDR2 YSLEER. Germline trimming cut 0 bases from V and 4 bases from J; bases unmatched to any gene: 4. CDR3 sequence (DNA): TGCGCCAGCAGCCAAGAGATAGCGGGAGGTCCAGATACGCAGTATTTT. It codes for CASSQEIAGGPDTQYF.

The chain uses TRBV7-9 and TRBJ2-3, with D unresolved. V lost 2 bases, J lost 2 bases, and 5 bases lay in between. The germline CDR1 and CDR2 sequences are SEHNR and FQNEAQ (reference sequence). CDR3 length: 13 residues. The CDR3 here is CASSLHLTDTQYF. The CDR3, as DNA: TGTGCCAGCAGCTTACACCTCACAGATACGCAGTATTTT.

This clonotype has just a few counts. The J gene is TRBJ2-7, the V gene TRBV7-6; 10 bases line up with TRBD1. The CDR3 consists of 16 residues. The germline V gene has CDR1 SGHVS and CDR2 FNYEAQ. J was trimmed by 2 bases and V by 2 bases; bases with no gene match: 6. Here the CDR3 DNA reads TGTGCCAGCAGCTTAAGTAAGGGGACAGGGGCCTACGAGCAGTACTTC. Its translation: CASSLSKGTGAYEQYF.

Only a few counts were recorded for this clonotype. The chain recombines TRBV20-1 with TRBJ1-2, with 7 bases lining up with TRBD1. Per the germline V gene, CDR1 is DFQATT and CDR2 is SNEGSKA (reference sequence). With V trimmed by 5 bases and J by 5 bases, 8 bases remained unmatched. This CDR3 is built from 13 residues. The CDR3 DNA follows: TGCAGTGCTCAATCCGGGACAGTTTATGGCTACACCTTC. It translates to CSAQSGTVYGYTF.

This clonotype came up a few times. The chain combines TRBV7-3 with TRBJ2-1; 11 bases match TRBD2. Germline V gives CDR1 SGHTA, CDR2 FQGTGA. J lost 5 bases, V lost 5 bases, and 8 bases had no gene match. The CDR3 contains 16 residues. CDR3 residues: CASSQDGTSGNNEQFF. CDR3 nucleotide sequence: TGTGCCAGCAGCCAGGACGGGACTAGCGGAAACAATGAGCAGTTCTTC.

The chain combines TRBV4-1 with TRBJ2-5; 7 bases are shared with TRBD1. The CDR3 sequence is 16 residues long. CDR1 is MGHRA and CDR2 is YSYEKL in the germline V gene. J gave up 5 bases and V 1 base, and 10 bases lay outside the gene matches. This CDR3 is CASSQVQGVNMETQYF. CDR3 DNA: TGCGCCAGCAGCCAAGTTCAGGGGGTTAACATGGAGACCCAGTACTTC.

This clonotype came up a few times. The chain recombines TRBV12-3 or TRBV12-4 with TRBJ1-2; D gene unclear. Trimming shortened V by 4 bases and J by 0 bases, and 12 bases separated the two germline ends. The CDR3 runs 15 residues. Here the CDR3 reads CASSSPGVANYGYTF. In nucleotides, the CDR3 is TGTGCCAGCAGTTCCCCCGGGGTAGCTAACTATGGCTACACCTTC.

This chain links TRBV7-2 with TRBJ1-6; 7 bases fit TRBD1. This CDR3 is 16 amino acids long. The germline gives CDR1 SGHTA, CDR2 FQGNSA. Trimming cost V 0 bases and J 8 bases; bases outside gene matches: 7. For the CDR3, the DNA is TGTGCCAGCAGCTTAGCTGGACAGGATTTTTATTCACCCCTCCACTTT. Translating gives CASSLAGQDFYSPLHF.

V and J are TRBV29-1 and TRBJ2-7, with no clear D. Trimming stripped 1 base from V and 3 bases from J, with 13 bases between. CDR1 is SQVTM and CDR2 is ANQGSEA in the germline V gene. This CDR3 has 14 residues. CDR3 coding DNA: TGCAGCGTTGAAGGCGGCGGAACTAACTACGAGCAGTACTTC. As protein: CSVEGGGTNYEQYF.

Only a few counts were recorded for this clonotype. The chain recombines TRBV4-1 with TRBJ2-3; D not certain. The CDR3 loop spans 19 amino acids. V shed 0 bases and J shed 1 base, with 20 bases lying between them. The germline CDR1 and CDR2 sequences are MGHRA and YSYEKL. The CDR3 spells CASSQDRAAGMVGTDTQYF. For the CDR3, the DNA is TGCGCCAGCAGCCAAGACCGGGCGGCTGGAATGGTGGGCACAGATACGCAGTATTTT.

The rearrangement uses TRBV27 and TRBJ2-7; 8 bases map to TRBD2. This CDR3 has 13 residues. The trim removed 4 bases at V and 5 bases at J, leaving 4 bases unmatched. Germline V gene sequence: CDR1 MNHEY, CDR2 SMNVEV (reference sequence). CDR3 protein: CASSSSGRHEQYF. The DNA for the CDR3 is TGTGCCAGCAGTTCTAGCGGGCGACACGAGCAGTACTTC.

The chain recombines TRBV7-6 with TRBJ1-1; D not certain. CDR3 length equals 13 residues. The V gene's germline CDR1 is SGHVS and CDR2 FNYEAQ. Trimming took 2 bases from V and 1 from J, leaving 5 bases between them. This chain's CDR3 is CASSLLTNTEAFF. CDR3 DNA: TGTGCCAGCAGCTTACTTACGAACACTGAAGCTTTCTTT.

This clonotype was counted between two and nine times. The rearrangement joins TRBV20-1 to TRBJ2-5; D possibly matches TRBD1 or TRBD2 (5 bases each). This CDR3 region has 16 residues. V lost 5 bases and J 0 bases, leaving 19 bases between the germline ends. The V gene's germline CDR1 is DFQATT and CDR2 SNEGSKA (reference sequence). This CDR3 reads CSAWDGRQPNQETQYF. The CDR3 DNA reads TGCAGTGCTTGGGACGGCCGACAACCTAACCAAGAGACCCAGTACTTC.

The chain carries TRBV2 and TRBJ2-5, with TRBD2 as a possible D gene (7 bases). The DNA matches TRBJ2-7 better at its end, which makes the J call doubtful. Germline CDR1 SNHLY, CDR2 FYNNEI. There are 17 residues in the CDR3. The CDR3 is CASSLQGGGGYSSEQYF. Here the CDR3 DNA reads TGTGCCAGCAGTCTACAAGGGGGGGGAGGATACAGTAGCGAGCAGTACTTC.

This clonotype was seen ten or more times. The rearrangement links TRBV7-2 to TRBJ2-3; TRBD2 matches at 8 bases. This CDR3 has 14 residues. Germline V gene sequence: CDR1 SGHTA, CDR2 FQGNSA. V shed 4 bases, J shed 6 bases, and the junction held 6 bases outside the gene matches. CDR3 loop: CASSSGGAGDTQYF. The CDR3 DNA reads TGTGCCAGCAGCTCCGGGGGGGCGGGGGATACGCAGTATTTT.